The sequence of this TCR beta chain was determined in a study of cytomegalovirus exposure and HLA in healthy donors. Regarding the study as a whole: Later analysis identified a missense DCLRE1C variant that was linked to TCR beta V- and J-gene trimming.

Worth noting for this clone: As yet, its antigen is unknown.

PCR used 60 Vbeta primers and 13 Jbeta primers. Only in-frame clones appear in the TCRdb table, and some are missing; sequencing was by immunoSEQ multiplex PCR. Of around 180,000 clones listed, about 72% are singletons. Per the germline V gene, CDR1 is SGHRS and CDR2 is YFSETQ. The CDR3 spans 15 residues. J was trimmed by 0 bases and V by 4 bases; bases with no gene match: 4. The sequencing input was PBMCs. The chain couples TRBV5-1 to TRBJ1-3; 7 positions agree with TRBD1. The clonotype comes from a girl aged 10 to 17 in good health and CMV-seronegative. CDR3 residues: CASSPGTVSGNTIYF. CDR3 coding DNA: TGCGCCAGCAGCCCGGGGACAGTCTCTGGAAACACCATATATTTT. The full variable domain, completed using reference TRBV5-1 and TRBJ1-3, is KAGVTQTPRYLIKTRGQQVTLSCSPISGHRSVSWYQQTPGQGLQFLFEYFSETQRNKGNFPGRFSGRQFSNSRSEMNVSTLELGDSALYLCASSPGTVSGNTIYFGEGSWLTVV.